This TCR beta chain was retrieved from a study of control samples from healthy donors and cancer patients. This clone was counted a few times. The CDR3 length is 14 residues. V was pared by 3 bases and J by 1 base, with 13 bases between. Germline V gene sequence: CDR1 DFQATT, CDR2 SNEGSKA (reference sequence). The table came from immunoSEQ multiplex PCR; TCRdb's copy has only in-frame clones and leaves some out. The sample has over 80,000 clones, about 85% seen once. J is TRBJ2-7 and V is TRBV20-1; D might be TRBD2 (5 bases). This receptor was obtained from a man aged 25 to 40 in good health. Sequenced material: blood. The CDR3 DNA is TGCAGTGCTAGTCAGCGGACTCCTTCCTACGAGCAGTACTTC. Translation: CSASQRTPSYEQYF.